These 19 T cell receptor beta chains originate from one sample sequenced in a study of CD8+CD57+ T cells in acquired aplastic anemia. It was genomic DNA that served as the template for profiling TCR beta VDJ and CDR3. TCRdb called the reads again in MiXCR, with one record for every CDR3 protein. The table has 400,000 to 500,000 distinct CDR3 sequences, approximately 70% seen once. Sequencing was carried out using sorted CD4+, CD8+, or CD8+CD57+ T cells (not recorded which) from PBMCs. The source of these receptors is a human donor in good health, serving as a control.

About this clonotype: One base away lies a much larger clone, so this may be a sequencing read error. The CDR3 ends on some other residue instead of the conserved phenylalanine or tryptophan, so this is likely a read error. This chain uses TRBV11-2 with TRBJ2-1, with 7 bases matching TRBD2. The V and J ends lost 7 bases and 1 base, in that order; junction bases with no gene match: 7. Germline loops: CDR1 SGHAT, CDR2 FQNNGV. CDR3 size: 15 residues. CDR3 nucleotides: TGTGCCAGCATCTGGGGGGGGGGTTCCTACAATGAGCAGTTCCTC. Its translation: CASIWGGGSYNEQFL.

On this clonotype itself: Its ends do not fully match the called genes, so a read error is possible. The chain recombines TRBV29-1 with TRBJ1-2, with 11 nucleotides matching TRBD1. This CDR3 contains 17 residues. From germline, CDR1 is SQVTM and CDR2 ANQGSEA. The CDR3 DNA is TGCAGCGTTAGGACAGGGGGCGAGTACGCAATCTGGTCGGGGTACAGCTTC. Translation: CSVRTGGEYAIWSGYSF.

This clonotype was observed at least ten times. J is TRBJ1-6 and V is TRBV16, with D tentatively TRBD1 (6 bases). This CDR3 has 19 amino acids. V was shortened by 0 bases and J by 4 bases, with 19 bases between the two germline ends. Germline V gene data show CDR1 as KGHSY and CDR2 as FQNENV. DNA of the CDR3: TGTGCCAGCAGCCAATCCGGACAGCCCCGGGAGCTATATAATTCACCCCTCCACTTT. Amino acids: CASSQSGQPRELYNSPLHF.

The CDR3 sequence is CSAVTGIYGYTF. The CDR3 DNA sequence: TGCAGTGCTGTAACAGGGATCTATGGCTACACCTTC. The rearrangement links TRBV20-1 to TRBJ1-2; possibly TRBD1 for D (6 bases). The germline V gene encodes CDR1 DFQATT and CDR2 SNEGSKA (reference sequence). The CDR3 is 12 amino acids. Trimming removed 5 bases at V and 4 bases at J, with 11 bases between.

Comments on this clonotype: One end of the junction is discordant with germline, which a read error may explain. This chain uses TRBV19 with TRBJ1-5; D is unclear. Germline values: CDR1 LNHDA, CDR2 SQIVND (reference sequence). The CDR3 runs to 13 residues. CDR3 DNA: TGTGCCAGCACCGAGGAGGGAGCGCAGCCCCAGCACTTT. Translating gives CASTEEGAQPQHF.

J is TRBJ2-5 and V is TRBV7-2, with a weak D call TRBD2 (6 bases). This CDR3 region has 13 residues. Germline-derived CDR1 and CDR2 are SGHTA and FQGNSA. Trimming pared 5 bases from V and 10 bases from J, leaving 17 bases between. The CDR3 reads CASSVWGGEDQYF. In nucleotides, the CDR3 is TGTGCCAGCAGCGTCTGGGGCGGGGAGGACCAGTACTTC.

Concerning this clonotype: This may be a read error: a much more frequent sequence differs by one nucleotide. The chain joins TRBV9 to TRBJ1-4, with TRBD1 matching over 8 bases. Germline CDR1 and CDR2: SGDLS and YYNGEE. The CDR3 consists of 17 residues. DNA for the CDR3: TGTACCAGCAGCCCAAAGCCGGGACAGGTTCCTAATGAAAAACTGTTTTTT. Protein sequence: CTSSPKPGQVPNEKLFF.

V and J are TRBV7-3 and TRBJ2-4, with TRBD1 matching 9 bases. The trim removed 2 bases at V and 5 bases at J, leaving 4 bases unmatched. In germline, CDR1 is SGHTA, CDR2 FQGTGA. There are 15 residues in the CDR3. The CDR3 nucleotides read TGTGCCAGCAGCTTAGCCCGGGACAGGGAAAACATTCAGTACTTC. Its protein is CASSLARDRENIQYF.

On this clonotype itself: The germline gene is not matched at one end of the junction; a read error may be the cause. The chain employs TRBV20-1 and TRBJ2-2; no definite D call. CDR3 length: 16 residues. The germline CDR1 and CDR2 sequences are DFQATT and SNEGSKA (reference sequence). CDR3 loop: CSARVPGRANTGELFF. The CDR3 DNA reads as TGCAGTGCCAGAGTGCCAGGAAGAGCGAACACCGGGGAGCTGTTTTTT.

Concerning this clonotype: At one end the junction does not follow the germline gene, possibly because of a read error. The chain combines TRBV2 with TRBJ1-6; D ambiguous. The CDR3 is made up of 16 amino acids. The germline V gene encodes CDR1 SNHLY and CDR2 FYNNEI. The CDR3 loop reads CASSPESGPAESPLLF. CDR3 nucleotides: TGTGCCAGCAGCCCGGAGAGTGGTCCTGCTGAGTCACCCCTCCTCTTT.

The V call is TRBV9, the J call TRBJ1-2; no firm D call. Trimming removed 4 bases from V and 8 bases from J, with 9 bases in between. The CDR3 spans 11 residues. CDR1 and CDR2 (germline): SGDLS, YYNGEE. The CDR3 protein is CASSPWRGYTF. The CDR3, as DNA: TGTGCCAGCAGCCCCTGGCGAGGCTACACCTTC.

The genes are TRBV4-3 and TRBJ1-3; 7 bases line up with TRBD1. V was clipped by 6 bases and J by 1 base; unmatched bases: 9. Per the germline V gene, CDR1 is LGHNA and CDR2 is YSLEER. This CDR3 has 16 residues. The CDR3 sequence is CASRSGTAFSGNTIYF. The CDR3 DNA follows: TGCGCCAGCAGGAGCGGGACAGCGTTTTCTGGAAACACCATATATTTT.

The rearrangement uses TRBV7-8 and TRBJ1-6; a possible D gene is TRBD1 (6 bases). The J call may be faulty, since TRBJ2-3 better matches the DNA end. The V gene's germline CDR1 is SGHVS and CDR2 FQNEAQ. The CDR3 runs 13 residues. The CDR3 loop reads CASSVQGTATQYF. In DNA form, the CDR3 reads TGTGCCAGCAGCGTACAGGGAACGGCTACGCAGTATTTT.

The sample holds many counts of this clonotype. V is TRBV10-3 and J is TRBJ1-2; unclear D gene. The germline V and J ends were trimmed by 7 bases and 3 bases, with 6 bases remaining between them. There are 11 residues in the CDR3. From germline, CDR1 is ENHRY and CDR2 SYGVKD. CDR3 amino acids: CAITSDYGYTF. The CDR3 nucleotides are TGTGCCATCACCAGTGACTATGGCTACACCTTC.

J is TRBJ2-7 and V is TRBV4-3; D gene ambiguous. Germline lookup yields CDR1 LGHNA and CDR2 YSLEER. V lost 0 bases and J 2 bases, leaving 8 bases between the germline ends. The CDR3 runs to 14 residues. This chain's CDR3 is CASSQEQGTYEQYF. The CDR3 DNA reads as TGCGCCAGCAGCCAAGAGCAAGGGACCTACGAGCAGTACTTC.

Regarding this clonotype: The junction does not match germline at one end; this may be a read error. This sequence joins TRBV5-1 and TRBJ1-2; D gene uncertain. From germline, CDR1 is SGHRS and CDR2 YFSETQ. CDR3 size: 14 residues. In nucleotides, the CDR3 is TGTGCCAGCAGCCCCAAGATATGCGATCGTGGCTACACCTTC. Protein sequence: CASSPKICDRGYTF.

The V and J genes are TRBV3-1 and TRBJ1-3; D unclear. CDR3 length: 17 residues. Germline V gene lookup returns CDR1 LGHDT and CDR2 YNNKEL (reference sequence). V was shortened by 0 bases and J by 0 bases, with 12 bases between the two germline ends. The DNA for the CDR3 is TGTGCCAGCAGCCAAGAGGTCTTTGCCTCCTCTGGAAACACCATATATTTT. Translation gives CASSQEVFASSGNTIYF.

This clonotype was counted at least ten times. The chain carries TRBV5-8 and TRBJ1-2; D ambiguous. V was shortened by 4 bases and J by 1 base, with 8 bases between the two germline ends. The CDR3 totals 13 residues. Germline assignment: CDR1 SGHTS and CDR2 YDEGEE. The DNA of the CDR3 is TGTGCCAGCAGCGATACAGTTAACTATGGCTACACCTTC. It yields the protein CASSDTVNYGYTF.

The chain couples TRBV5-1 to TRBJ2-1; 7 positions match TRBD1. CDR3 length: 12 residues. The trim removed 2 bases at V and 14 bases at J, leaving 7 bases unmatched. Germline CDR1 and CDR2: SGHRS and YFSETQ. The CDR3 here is CASSLLGQEKFF. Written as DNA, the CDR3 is TGCGCCAGCAGCTTACTTGGACAGGAGAAGTTCTTC.